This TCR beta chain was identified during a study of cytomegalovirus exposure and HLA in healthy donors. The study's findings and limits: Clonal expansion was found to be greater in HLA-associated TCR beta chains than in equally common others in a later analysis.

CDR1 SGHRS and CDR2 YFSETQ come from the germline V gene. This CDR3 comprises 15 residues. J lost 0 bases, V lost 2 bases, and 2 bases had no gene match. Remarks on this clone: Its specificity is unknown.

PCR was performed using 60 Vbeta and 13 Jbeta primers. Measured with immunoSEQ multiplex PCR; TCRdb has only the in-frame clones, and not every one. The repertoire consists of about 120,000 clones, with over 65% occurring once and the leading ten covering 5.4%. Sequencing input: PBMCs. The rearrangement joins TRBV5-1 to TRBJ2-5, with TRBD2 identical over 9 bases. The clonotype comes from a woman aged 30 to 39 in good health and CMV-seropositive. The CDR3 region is CASSFSSGNQETQYF. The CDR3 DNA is TGCGCCAGCAGCTTTTCTAGCGGGAACCAAGAGACCCAGTACTTC.